The rows below give T cell receptor beta chains drawn from one sample of a study of T-cell memory formation after mild COVID-19. MiXCR, applied by TCRdb to the 5' RACE reads, yields one record per CDR3 protein. Seen here are 450,000 or so distinct CDR3 sequences, about 23% observed once, and the top ten hold around 13%. The sample was PBMCs or a T cell subset sorted from them (not recorded which). The receptors here all came from an adult woman who had mild COVID-19 (a few samples of this study predate the infection). Cell type and time point are not known. CDR3s leave out the opening cysteine and the closing phenylalanine or tryptophan.

TRBV7-2,TRBJ2-1,ASSPLGVPYNEQF
TRBV4-2,TRBJ1-1,ASSQEAPGRLNTEAF
TRBV27,TRBJ2-1,ASSSQGIPSSYNEQF
TRBV30,TRBJ2-2,AWKGGPNTGELF
TRBV19,TRBJ1-2,ATETEAYGYT
TRBV10-3,TRBJ1-1,AISGGQGHEAF
TRBV7-8,TRBJ1-2,ASSYYGETNYGYT
TRBV5-1,TRBJ1-6,ASSLEGVAYNSPLH
TRBV30,TRBJ2-1,AWSAGPHNEQF
TRBV6-6,TRBJ2-7,ASSSNPQNPGEQY